This section outlines one TCR beta chain sequence together with its context. There are 15 residues in the CDR3. Trimming cost V 3 bases and J 1 base, with 12 bases left between them. Germline CDR1 is MNHEY and CDR2 is SMNVEV (reference sequence). Assay: immunoSEQ multiplex PCR; the TCRdb copy retains only in-frame clones and omits some. This sample has roughly 180,000 clones, with nearly 80% found just once. The data originate from a study of blood T cell repertoires in COVID-19. Overall study: Spain, Italy and the United States supplied samples that represented acute and convalescent COVID-19. From T cells, B-cell-depleted T cells, or PBMCs came the material, which was cDNA or gDNA.

Enrolled through a virtual design, the participants were between roughly 18 and 90 years of age and came from some 26 US areas. In assigning cohorts, the study relied on participant-reported clinical history. The chain uses TRBV27 and TRBJ2-5; weak D call: TRBD2 (5 bases). The receptor comes from a man in his sixties who had been exposed to COVID-19. Sample: PBMCs or T cells enriched from blood (not recorded which). The CDR3 DNA reads TGTGCCAGCAGTTTGCGGAGGCCGTTCCAAGAGACCCAGTACTTC. Its protein product is CASSLRRPFQETQYF.